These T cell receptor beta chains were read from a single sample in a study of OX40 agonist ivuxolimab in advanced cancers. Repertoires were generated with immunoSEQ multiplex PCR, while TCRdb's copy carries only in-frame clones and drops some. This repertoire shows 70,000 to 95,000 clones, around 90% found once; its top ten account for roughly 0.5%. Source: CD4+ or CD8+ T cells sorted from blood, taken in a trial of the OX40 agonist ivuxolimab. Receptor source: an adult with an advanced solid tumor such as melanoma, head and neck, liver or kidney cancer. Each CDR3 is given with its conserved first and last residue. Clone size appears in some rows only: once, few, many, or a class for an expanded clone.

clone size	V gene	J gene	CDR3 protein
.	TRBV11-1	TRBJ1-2	CASSATEGGYTF
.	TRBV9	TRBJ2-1	CASSPLLSSYNEQFF
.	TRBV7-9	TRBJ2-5	CASSPQETQYF
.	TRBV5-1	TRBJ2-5	CASSFDQQETQYF
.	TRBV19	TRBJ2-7	CASSIGRTGKNYEQYF
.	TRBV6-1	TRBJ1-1	CASSRPGKGEAFF
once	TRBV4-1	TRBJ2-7	CASSQGTPYEQYF
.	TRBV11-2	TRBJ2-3	CASSLDPGLWPDTQYF
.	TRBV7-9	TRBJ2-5	CASSLYWGKETQYF
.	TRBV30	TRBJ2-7	CAWSVWREGRYEQYF
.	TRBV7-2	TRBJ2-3	CASSPDSSRGTDTQYF
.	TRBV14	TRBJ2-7	CASSQGPSGVIYEQYF
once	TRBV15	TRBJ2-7	CATSSAPGLAGYEQYF
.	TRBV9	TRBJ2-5	CASSATGVQGIETQYF
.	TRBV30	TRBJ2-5	CAWSVGETQYF
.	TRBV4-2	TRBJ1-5	CASSPSQGARQPQHF
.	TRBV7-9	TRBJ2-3	CASSERQNTDTQYF